The present TCR beta chain was sequenced within a study of naive and memory T cell subsets. This clonotype occurred many times. Four subsets defined by CD45RA and CD27 were sorted after CD3, CD4, CD8 and live/dead staining. The beta constant-region primer was an equimolar mix of two oligonucleotides covering TRBC1 and TRBC2. Ligated cDNA was amplified by four rounds of PCR with nested alpha and beta constant-region primers and SP2. TCRdb reprocessed the UMI-ligation and nested PCR reads with MiXCR, giving one entry per CDR3 protein. The sample lists 3,500 to 5,000 distinct CDR3 sequences, 4% to 6% occurring once. The receptor comes from a human donor in good health. The sample consisted of effector memory CD8+ T cells from blood. Subset of the sample: effector memory, CD45RA- CD27-.

CDR3 sequence reads: CASSIGTSGYTDNEQFF. The DNA for the CDR3 is TGTGCCAGCAGCATAGGGACTAGCGGGTATACGGACAATGAGCAGTTCTTC. This chain uses TRBV11-2 with TRBJ2-1; 12 positions agree with TRBD2. CDR1 is SGHAT and CDR2 is FQNNGV in the germline V gene. There are 17 residues in the CDR3. V trimming: 5 bases; J trimming: 5 bases; junction bases outside the gene matches: 10. Complete variable domain (other parts from reference TRBV11-2 and TRBJ2-1): EAGVAQSPRYKIIEKRQSVAFWCNPISGHATLYWYQQILGQGPKLLIQFQNNGVVDDSQLPKDRFSAERLKGVDSTLKIQPAKLEDSAVYLCASSIGTSGYTDNEQFFGPGTRLTVL.